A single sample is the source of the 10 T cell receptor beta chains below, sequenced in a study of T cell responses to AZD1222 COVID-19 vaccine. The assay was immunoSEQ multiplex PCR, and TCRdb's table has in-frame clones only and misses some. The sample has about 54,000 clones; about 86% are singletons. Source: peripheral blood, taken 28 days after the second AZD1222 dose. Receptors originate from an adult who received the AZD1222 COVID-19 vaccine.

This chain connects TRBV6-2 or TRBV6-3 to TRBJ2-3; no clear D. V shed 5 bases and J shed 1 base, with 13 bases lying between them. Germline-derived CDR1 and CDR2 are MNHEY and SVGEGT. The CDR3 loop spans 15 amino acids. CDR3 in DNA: TGTGCCAGCAGTCGACTCCCCCGGGGCACAGATACGCAGTATTTT. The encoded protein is CASSRLPRGTDTQYF.

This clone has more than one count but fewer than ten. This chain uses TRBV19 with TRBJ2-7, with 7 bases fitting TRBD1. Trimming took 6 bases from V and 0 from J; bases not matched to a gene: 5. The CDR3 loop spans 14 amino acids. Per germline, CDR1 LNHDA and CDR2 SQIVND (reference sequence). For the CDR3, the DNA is TGTGCCAGTAGGGTGGACAGGACCTCCTACGAGCAGTACTTC. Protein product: CASRVDRTSYEQYF.

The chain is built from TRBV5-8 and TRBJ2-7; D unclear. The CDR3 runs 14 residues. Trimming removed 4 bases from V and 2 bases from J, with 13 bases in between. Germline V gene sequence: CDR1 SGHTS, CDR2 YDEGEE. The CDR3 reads CASSPTNPPYEQYF. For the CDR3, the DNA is TGTGCCAGCAGCCCGACCAATCCTCCCTACGAGCAGTACTTC.

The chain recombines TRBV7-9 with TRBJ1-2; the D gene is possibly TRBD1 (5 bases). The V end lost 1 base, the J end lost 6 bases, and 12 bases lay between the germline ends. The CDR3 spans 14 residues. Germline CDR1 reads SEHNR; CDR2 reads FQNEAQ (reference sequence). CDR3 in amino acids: CASSLDGIGDGYTF. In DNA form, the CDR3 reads TGTGCCAGCAGCTTAGACGGCATAGGGGATGGCTACACCTTC. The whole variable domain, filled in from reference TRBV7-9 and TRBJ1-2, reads DTGVSQNPRHKITKRGQNVTFRCDPISEHNRLYWYRQTLGQGPEFLTYFQNEAQLEKSRLLSDRFSAERPKGSFSTLEIQRTEQGDSAMYLCASSLDGIGDGYTFGSGTRLTVV.

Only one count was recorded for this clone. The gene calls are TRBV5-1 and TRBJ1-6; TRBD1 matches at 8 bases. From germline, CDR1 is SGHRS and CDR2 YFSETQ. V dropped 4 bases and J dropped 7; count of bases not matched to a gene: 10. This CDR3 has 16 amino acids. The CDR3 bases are TGCGCCAGCAGCCTACAGGGGGAGTTTAAGAATTCACCCCTCCACTTT. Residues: CASSLQGEFKNSPLHF.

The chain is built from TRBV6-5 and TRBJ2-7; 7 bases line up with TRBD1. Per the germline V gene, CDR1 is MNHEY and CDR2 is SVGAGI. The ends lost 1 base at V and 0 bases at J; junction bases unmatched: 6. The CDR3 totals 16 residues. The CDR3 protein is CASSYYSQGDSYEQYF. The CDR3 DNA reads TGTGCCAGCAGTTACTATTCTCAGGGGGACTCCTACGAGCAGTACTTC.

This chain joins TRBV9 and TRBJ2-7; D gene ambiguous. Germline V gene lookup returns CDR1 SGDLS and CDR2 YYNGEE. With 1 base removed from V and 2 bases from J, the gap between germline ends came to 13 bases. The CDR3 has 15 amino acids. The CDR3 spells CASSVSVGQPYEQYF. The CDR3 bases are TGTGCCAGCAGCGTAAGCGTTGGCCAGCCCTACGAGCAGTACTTC.

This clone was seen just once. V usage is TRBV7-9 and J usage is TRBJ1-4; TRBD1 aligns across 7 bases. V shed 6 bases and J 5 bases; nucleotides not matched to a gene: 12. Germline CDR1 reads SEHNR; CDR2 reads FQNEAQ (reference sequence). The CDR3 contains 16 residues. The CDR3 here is CASSPSVGQANEKLFF. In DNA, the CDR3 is TGTGCCAGCAGTCCGAGCGTCGGACAGGCGAATGAAAAACTGTTTTTT.

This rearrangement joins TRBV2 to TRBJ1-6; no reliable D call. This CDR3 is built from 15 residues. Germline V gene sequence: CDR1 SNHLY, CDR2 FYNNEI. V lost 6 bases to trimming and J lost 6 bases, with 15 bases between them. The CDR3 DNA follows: TGTGCCAGCAGGAAAGTCCTCTCCGGTAATTCACCCCTCCACTTT. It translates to CASRKVLSGNSPLHF.

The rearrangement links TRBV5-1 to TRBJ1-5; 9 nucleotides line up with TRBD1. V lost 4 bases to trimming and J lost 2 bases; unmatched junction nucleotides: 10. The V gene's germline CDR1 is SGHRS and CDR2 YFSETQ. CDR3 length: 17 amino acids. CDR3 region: CASSEGQGRGGNQPQHF. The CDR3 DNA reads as TGCGCCAGCAGCGAGGGACAGGGACGGGGAGGCAATCAGCCCCAGCATTTT.